Detailed here is one T cell receptor beta chain. Its cognate antigen is unknown. The assay was immunoSEQ multiplex PCR, and TCRdb's table has in-frame clones only and misses some. The table shows under 25,000 clones, with over 80% occurring only once. This sample was included in a study of T cells in localized non-small cell lung cancer. CDR3 length: 15 residues. Germline V CDR1 and CDR2: MNHEY, SVGAGI. V was trimmed by 2 bases and J by 3 bases, leaving 11 bases between them. Study-wide results and limits: For the top 100 tumor clones, a median about 62 also appeared in adjacent lung. Uninvolved adjacent lung showed higher T cell clonality than tumor. Greater T cell density in blood accompanied longer overall survival. Heterogeneity cannot be ruled out, as sequencing used one tumor region only.

The chain recombines TRBV6-5 with TRBJ1-5; tentative D call: TRBD1 (5 bases). The sample in question was peripheral blood, obtained before any cancer treatment. The sequence came from a male donor aged 60 or over with stage I squamous cell lung carcinoma. CDR3 sequence (DNA): TGTGCCAGCAGTTACGACGGGGCAGACAATCAGCCCCAGCATTTT. This gives the protein CASSYDGADNQPQHF.